One and the same sample provided the 26 T cell receptor beta chains below, sequenced in a study of blood T cell repertoires in COVID-19 (TCRdb year 2020). To prepare the library, the immunoSEQ multiplex PCR assay was applied. Imported from immuneACCESS, the table was reduced by TCRdb to in-frame sequences with V and J called. These copies leave out some clones; in studies compared against another copy, an unresolved V gene accounts for under half, and the cause of the remainder is not known. Present in this sample are about 46,000 clones, roughly 88% of which were seen just once. The top ten hold more than 9.5% of the sample. Sequenced input: peripheral blood. These receptors all stem from a human donor with active COVID-19. The donor label of this sample is uncertain.

The chain combines TRBV2 with TRBJ2-2, with D perhaps TRBD2 (6 bases). CDR3 length equals 15 residues. Germline V CDR1 and CDR2: SNHLY, FYNNEI. V was shortened by 9 bases and J by 6 bases, with 20 bases between the two germline ends. CDR3 bases: TGTGCCAGAAGGTCGGGGGACCTTAACGCCGGGGAGCTGTTTTTT. This sequence encodes CARRSGDLNAGELFF.

The rearrangement joins TRBV7-2 to TRBJ2-5, with TRBD2 matching 10 bases. The CDR3 totals 16 residues. V dropped 1 base and J dropped 4; count of bases not matched to a gene: 6. Per germline, CDR1 SGHTA and CDR2 FQGNSA. CDR3 DNA sequence: TGTGCCAGCAGCTTAGGAGCGGGAGGGCCGGGAGAGACCCAGTACTTC. Encoded protein: CASSLGAGGPGETQYF.

This chain uses TRBV6-5 with TRBJ1-1, with 9 bases identical to TRBD1. CDR3 length equals 16 residues. After removal of 0 bases from V and 5 bases from J, the junction contained 7 bases not matched to a gene. CDR1 MNHEY and CDR2 SVGAGI come from the germline V gene. This CDR3 reads CASSYSSTGGWTEAFF. In nucleotides, the CDR3 is TGTGCCAGCAGTTACTCGTCAACAGGGGGCTGGACTGAAGCTTTCTTT.

The V gene is TRBV27, the J gene TRBJ2-2, with D perhaps matching TRBD1 (6 bases). Trimming stripped 7 bases from V and 1 base from J, with 16 bases between. The CDR3 spans 16 residues. Per the germline V gene, CDR1 is MNHEY and CDR2 is SMNVEV (reference sequence). The CDR3 is CASTENRVGNTGELFF. The CDR3 DNA reads as TGTGCCAGCACCGAAAACAGGGTCGGGAACACCGGGGAGCTGTTTTTT.

The chain couples TRBV10-1 to TRBJ2-3; tentative D call: TRBD2 (5 bases). V was cut by 2 bases and J by 1 base, with 10 bases left in between. The CDR3 is made up of 15 amino acids. Germline CDR1 is WNHNN and CDR2 is SYGVQD (reference sequence). CDR3 DNA: TGCGCCAGCAGTGAGAGGATGAGGGGCACAGATACGCAGTATTTT. This encodes CASSERMRGTDTQYF.

This chain uses TRBV6-6 with TRBJ2-7, with TRBD2 identical over 10 bases. The V gene end was trimmed by 5 bases and the J gene end by 6 bases; junction bases not matched to a gene: 10. CDR1 MNHNY and CDR2 SVGAGI come from the germline V gene (reference sequence). The CDR3 loop spans 15 amino acids. The chain's CDR3 is CASSRPGLATLEQYF. For the CDR3, the DNA is TGTGCCAGCAGTAGACCGGGACTAGCGACCCTCGAGCAGTACTTC.

This chain links TRBV5-1 with TRBJ2-2, with 11 bases that match TRBD1. Per the germline V gene, CDR1 is SGHRS and CDR2 is YFSETQ. The CDR3 contains 15 residues. With V trimmed by 4 bases and J by 4 bases, 3 bases remained unmatched. The CDR3 loop is CASSGTGGLTGELFF. DNA of the CDR3: TGCGCCAGCAGCGGGACAGGGGGTCTCACCGGGGAGCTGTTTTTT. The whole variable domain, filled in from reference TRBV5-1 and TRBJ2-2, reads KAGVTQTPRYLIKTRGQQVTLSCSPISGHRSVSWYQQTPGQGLQFLFEYFSETQRNKGNFPGRFSGRQFSNSRSEMNVSTLELGDSALYLCASSGTGGLTGELFFGEGSRLTVL.

V and J are TRBV6-5 and TRBJ2-2; D might be TRBD2 (5 bases). The germline CDR1 and CDR2 sequences are MNHEY and SVGAGI. The CDR3 length is 13 residues. With 5 bases removed from V and 5 bases from J, the gap between germline ends came to 9 bases. The CDR3 loop reads CASSTRGTGELFF. As DNA, the CDR3 is TGTGCCAGCAGTACTCGGGGAACCGGGGAGCTGTTTTTT.

CDR3 loop: CASSQAGGLQNIQYF. The CDR3 region has the DNA TGCGCCAGCAGCCAAGCGGGGGGCCTTCAAAACATTCAGTACTTC. V and J are TRBV4-1 and TRBJ2-4; TRBD2 might be the D (7 bases). The germline V gene has CDR1 MGHRA and CDR2 YSYEKL. The CDR3 sequence is 15 residues long. V dropped 1 base and J dropped 5 bases, with 12 bases sitting between them.

The genes are TRBV2 and TRBJ2-1, with 8 bases that match TRBD2. V shed 5 bases, J shed 7 bases, and the junction held 4 bases outside the gene matches. Germline CDR1 and CDR2: SNHLY and FYNNEI. The CDR3 is 13 amino acids. This chain's CDR3 is CASSTGLVNEQFF. As DNA, the CDR3 is TGTGCCAGCAGTACGGGACTAGTAAATGAGCAGTTCTTC.

The chain links TRBV4-1 to TRBJ2-7; 10 positions agree with TRBD1. Germline V gives CDR1 MGHRA, CDR2 YSYEKL. The junction had 6 bases not matched to a gene; V was cut back by 6 bases and J by 4 bases. The length of the CDR3 is 14 residues. The CDR3 reads CASSLRDRGYEQYF. The CDR3 nucleotides are TGCGCCAGCAGTCTCCGGGACAGGGGATACGAGCAGTACTTC.

This chain connects TRBV24-1 to TRBJ2-7, with a weak D call TRBD2 (6 bases). CDR3 length: 14 residues. The V and J ends lost 2 bases and 6 bases respectively, with 13 bases between them. Germline assignment: CDR1 KGHDR and CDR2 SFDVKD. In DNA, the CDR3 is TGTGCCACCAGTGATTCGAACGGGGGAGGCGAGCAGTACTTC. Protein sequence: CATSDSNGGGEQYF.

This chain uses TRBV10-3 with TRBJ2-1, with 7 bases lining up with TRBD1. This CDR3 is 16 amino acids long. Per the germline V gene, CDR1 is ENHRY and CDR2 is SYGVKD. Trimming at V came to 5 bases and at J to 2 bases, leaving 9 bases not matched to a gene. This chain's CDR3 is CAISPGQGVPYNEQFF. CDR3 DNA sequence: TGTGCCATCAGTCCGGGCCAGGGGGTCCCCTACAATGAGCAGTTCTTC.

The chain couples TRBV19 to TRBJ2-7; D is perhaps TRBD1 (6 bases). Trimming pared 5 bases from V and 5 bases from J, leaving 19 bases between. The CDR3 loop spans 15 amino acids. Germline CDR1 is LNHDA and CDR2 is SQIVND (reference sequence). The CDR3 loop is CASSPVGGRGHEQYF. The CDR3 bases are TGTGCCAGTAGTCCTGTTGGGGGCAGGGGCCACGAGCAGTACTTC.

The V gene is TRBV3-1 (or the pseudogene TRBV3-2), the J gene TRBJ2-2; maybe TRBD1 (5 bases). The V end was cut by 5 bases, the J end by 4 bases, with 17 bases between. Germline lookup yields CDR1 LGHDT and CDR2 YNNKEL (reference sequence). The CDR3 extends over 16 amino acids. The CDR3 here is CASSAQAGLRTGELFF. The CDR3 DNA is TGTGCCAGCAGCGCCCAAGCAGGGCTTCGCACCGGGGAGCTGTTTTTT.

This clone was detected only a few times. Here the CDR3 DNA reads TGTGCCAGCGGCTGGGCTAGCGGGACCTCCAATGAGCAGTTCTTC. It codes for CASGWASGTSNEQFF. V and J are TRBV2 and TRBJ2-1; 9 nucleotides match TRBD2. J was trimmed by 6 bases and V by 8 bases; bases with no gene match: 11. The CDR3 extends over 15 amino acids. CDR1 and CDR2 from the germline V gene are SNHLY and FYNNEI.

V and J are TRBV30 and TRBJ1-5, with a tentative D call TRBD1 (5 bases). Trimming removed 2 bases from V and 3 bases from J, with 8 bases in between. This CDR3 has 13 residues. Germline CDR1 and CDR2: GTSNPN and SVGIG (reference sequence). CDR3 loop: CAWSSGANQPQHF. CDR3 sequence (DNA): TGTGCCTGGAGTAGTGGGGCCAATCAGCCCCAGCATTTT.

V and J are TRBV7-6 and TRBJ2-1; TRBD2 matches at 7 bases. Germline CDR1 SGHVS, CDR2 FNYEAQ. J gave up 6 bases and V 5 bases, and 10 bases lay outside the gene matches. CDR3 length equals 15 residues. The DNA of the CDR3 is TGTGCCAGCAGCCCAAGGACTAGAAGTCGCAATGAGCAGTTCTTC. Residues: CASSPRTRSRNEQFF.

The chain recombines TRBV11-2 with TRBJ2-2; 9 positions match TRBD2. The CDR3 extends over 19 amino acids. Trimming removed 5 bases from V and 3 bases from J; junction bases left unmatched: 16. Germline CDR1 reads SGHAT; CDR2 reads FQNNGV. The CDR3 bases are TGTGCCAGCAGCGCATCAATCCTGGGCGGGAGGGTCTACACCGGGGAGCTGTTTTTT. Protein product: CASSASILGGRVYTGELFF.

The chain uses TRBV9 and TRBJ2-3, with 8 nucleotides matching TRBD2. CDR3 length equals 14 residues. V was clipped by 1 base and J by 6 bases; unmatched bases: 4. Germline CDR1 SGDLS, CDR2 YYNGEE. In DNA form, the CDR3 reads TGTGCCAGCAGCGTAAGCGGGGGTCCCGATACGCAGTATTTT. This codes for CASSVSGGPDTQYF.

The sample holds one count of this clone. V usage is TRBV14 and J usage is TRBJ2-1, with 10 positions matching TRBD2. Germline loops: CDR1 SGHDN, CDR2 FVKESK. V shed 1 base, J shed 4 bases, and the junction held 4 bases outside the gene matches. The CDR3 is made up of 16 amino acids. The CDR3: CASSQVRAGGYNEQFF. CDR3 nucleotide sequence: TGTGCCAGCAGCCAAGTTAGAGCGGGGGGGTACAATGAGCAGTTCTTC.

The V call is TRBV23-1, the J call TRBJ2-1; weak D call: TRBD2 (7 bases). TRBV23-1 is an ORF for which the function is uncertain. V dropped 3 bases and J dropped 12 bases, with 21 bases sitting between them. This CDR3 has 15 amino acids. The CDR3 bases are TGCGCCAGCAGTCACTCACTAGCGAGGGGGAGGGGGCAGTTCTTC. It yields the protein CASSHSLARGRGQFF.

The sample holds one count of this clone. The rearrangement links TRBV19 to TRBJ2-6; TRBD2 matches 9 bases. The CDR3 spans 19 residues. Per the germline V gene, CDR1 is LNHDA and CDR2 is SQIVND (reference sequence). Trimming removed 1 base from V and 0 bases from J; junction bases left unmatched: 7. Here the CDR3 reads CASSIGASGTISGANVLTF. The DNA of the CDR3 is TGTGCCAGTAGTATAGGTGCTAGCGGGACCATCTCTGGGGCCAACGTCCTGACTTTC.

The chain has TRBV7-3 and TRBJ2-1; no reliable D call. This CDR3 is 14 amino acids long. CDR1 and CDR2 (germline): SGHTA, FQGTGA. V lost 5 bases and J 7 bases, leaving 15 bases between the germline ends. CDR3 DNA sequence: TGTGCCAGCAGCGACACGCATAACAGAAATGAGCAGTTCTTC. This translates into CASSDTHNRNEQFF.

The V call is TRBV9, the J call TRBJ2-5; 8 nucleotides align to TRBD2. Germline assignment: CDR1 SGDLS and CDR2 YYNGEE. Trimming at V came to 1 base and at J to 4 bases, leaving 12 bases not matched to a gene. This CDR3 is 17 amino acids long. The CDR3 here is CASSVYPGGASTETQYF. In DNA, the CDR3 is TGTGCCAGCAGCGTATATCCCGGGGGGGCCAGCACAGAGACCCAGTACTTC.

The chain uses TRBV28 and TRBJ2-1; maybe TRBD1 (5 bases). Germline CDR1 is MDHEN and CDR2 is SYDVKM. This CDR3 comprises 16 residues. The ends were cut back, 7 bases at V and 6 bases at J, with 22 bases in the middle. The CDR3 DNA reads TGTGCCAGCACCCCCCAAGGACCAACAAGGGGCAATGAGCAGTTCTTC. As protein: CASTPQGPTRGNEQFF.